Listed here are 8 T cell receptor beta chains from one sample, sequenced in a study of vaccination effects on CD4 cells after COVID-19. CD4+ T cells were isolated after less than 12 days of culture. Everyone in the study got two shots of either the BNT162b2 or mRNA-1273 vaccine. Produced via immunoSEQ multiplex PCR; TCRdb's table is partial and in-frame only. Among under 35,000 clones, 70% to 85% were seen once, and the ten largest hold under 15%. Antigen specificity for these receptors is unknown. This specimen was CD4+ T cells from PBMCs cultured without peptide, taken after COVID-19 vaccination. These receptors were obtained from a human donor who received a COVID-19 vaccine.

The chain recombines TRBV20-1 with TRBJ1-4; D ambiguous. The germline CDR1 and CDR2 sequences are DFQATT and SNEGSKA (reference sequence). The CDR3 loop spans 10 amino acids. Trimming cost V 4 bases and J 11 bases, with 8 bases left between them. The CDR3 nucleotides are TGCAGTGCTATGGGCCAGAAACTGTTTTTT. Translated: CSAMGQKLFF.

The chain recombines TRBV19 with TRBJ1-2, with 9 bases lining up with TRBD1. The trim removed 4 bases at V and 2 bases at J, leaving 8 bases unmatched. The CDR3 sequence is 16 residues long. Germline CDR1 is LNHDA and CDR2 is SQIVND (reference sequence). CDR3: CASSRLSGQGNYGYTF. The CDR3 coding sequence is TGTGCCAGTAGTAGGCTGTCGGGACAGGGAAACTATGGCTACACCTTC.

The CDR3 loop is CASSLDRAENGYTF. The CDR3 DNA reads as TGCGCCAGCAGCTTGGATCGGGCGGAGAATGGCTACACCTTC. The chain has TRBV5-1 and TRBJ1-2; D unresolved. V lost 0 bases and J lost 6, with 12 bases in between. The CDR3 has 14 amino acids. Germline loops: CDR1 SGHRS, CDR2 YFSETQ.

The chain carries TRBV5-1 and TRBJ1-1, with D tentatively TRBD1 (5 bases). The germline V gene has CDR1 SGHRS and CDR2 YFSETQ. V dropped 6 bases and J dropped 1 base, with 13 bases sitting between them. The length of the CDR3 is 14 residues. CDR3 DNA sequence: TGCGCCAGCACGACCGGGGGAGCGAACACTGAAGCTTTCTTT. Protein sequence: CASTTGGANTEAFF.

Comments on this clone: The germline gene is not matched at one end of the junction; a read error may be the cause. This chain connects TRBV6-1 to TRBJ2-3, with 7 bases fitting TRBD2. Per germline, CDR1 MNHNS and CDR2 SASEGT. The CDR3 length is 16 residues. CDR3 nucleotide sequence: TGTGCCAGCAGGGAAGGCAGCGGGACCAACACAGATACGCAGTATTTT. Its protein product is CASREGSGTNTDTQYF.

The chain recombines TRBV4-1 with TRBJ1-1, with 8 bases fitting TRBD1. The CDR3 runs 13 residues. Germline V gene data show CDR1 as MGHRA and CDR2 as YSYEKL. After removal of 2 bases from V and 7 bases from J, the junction contained 3 bases not matched to a gene. CDR3 amino acids: CASSQRQGSEAFF. The CDR3 nucleotides read TGCGCCAGCAGCCAACGACAGGGGAGTGAAGCTTTCTTT.

The chain recombines TRBV5-1 with TRBJ2-4, with a weak D call TRBD1 (6 bases). Between the trimmed V and J ends, which lost 0 bases and 8 bases, there was a span of 12 bases. In germline, CDR1 is SGHRS, CDR2 YFSETQ. CDR3 size: 14 residues. The CDR3: CASSLGGPGDIQYF. CDR3 coding DNA: TGCGCCAGCAGCTTGGGGGGGCCAGGGGACATTCAGTACTTC.

The chain carries TRBV18 and TRBJ2-5; D not certain. CDR3 length equals 12 residues. The V end lost 6 bases, the J end lost 9 bases, and 14 bases lay between the germline ends. The V gene's germline CDR1 is KGHSH and CDR2 LQKENI. The CDR3 loop reads CASSSVGQPQYF. In DNA form, the CDR3 reads TGTGCCAGCTCGTCTGTTGGCCAGCCCCAGTACTTC.